This is a list of T cell receptor beta chains from one sample in a study of PD-1 blockade in classical Hodgkin lymphoma. The protocol was immunoSEQ multiplex PCR, while the TCRdb copy is restricted to in-frame clones and leaves out a portion. This table has around 93,000 clones, more than 70% appearing once. Sequencing used peripheral blood mononuclear cells (PBMCs), obtained before the fourth cycle of nivolumab. The receptors originated from a human donor with classical Hodgkin lymphoma. Each CDR3 is given with its conserved first and last residue. Fields, in order: CDR3 protein, CDR3 DNA, clone size, V gene, J gene, D gene. D genes are given only for firm matches. The size field is filled for only some rows; it gives once, few, many or a size class.

cdr3_aa: CASSDATRTTTNEKLFF; cdr3_nt: TGTGCCAGCAGCGACGCCACTCGGACTACAACTAATGAAAAACTGTTTTTT; clone_size: .; v_call: TRBV7-8; j_call: TRBJ1-4; d_call: .
cdr3_aa: CAAGRSADNEQFF; cdr3_nt: TGTGCTGCCGGGAGGTCCGCGGACAATGAGCAGTTCTTC; clone_size: .; v_call: TRBV25-1; j_call: TRBJ2-1; d_call: TRBD2
cdr3_aa: CASSTRSTGGGYGYTF; cdr3_nt: TGCGCCAGCAGCACCCGATCGACAGGGGGCGGCTATGGCTACACCTTC; clone_size: once; v_call: TRBV5-1; j_call: TRBJ1-2; d_call: TRBD1
cdr3_aa: CASSLTGWVQETQYF; cdr3_nt: TGCGCCAGCAGCTTGACAGGGTGGGTACAAGAGACCCAGTACTTC; clone_size: .; v_call: TRBV5-1; j_call: TRBJ2-5; d_call: .
cdr3_aa: CASRNGELFF; cdr3_nt: TGTGCCAGCAGGAACGGGGAGCTGTTTTTT; clone_size: .; v_call: TRBV9; j_call: TRBJ2-2; d_call: .
cdr3_aa: CASSKVAAPGPSSYEQYF; cdr3_nt: TGTGCCAGCAGCAAAGTGGCCGCTCCGGGACCCTCGTCCTACGAGCAGTACTTC; clone_size: .; v_call: TRBV21-1; j_call: TRBJ2-7; d_call: .
cdr3_aa: CASSFSGGLSYNEQFF; cdr3_nt: TGTGCCAGCAGCTTTAGCGGGGGGCTCTCCTACAATGAGCAGTTCTTC; clone_size: .; v_call: TRBV7-9; j_call: TRBJ2-1; d_call: TRBD2
cdr3_aa: CASSRPRAVGTEAFF; cdr3_nt: TGTGCCAGCAGTCGCCCCCGTGCAGTAGGCACTGAAGCTTTCTTT; clone_size: .; v_call: TRBV28; j_call: TRBJ1-1; d_call: .
cdr3_aa: CASSGGQGFNQPQHF; cdr3_nt: TGTGCCAGCAGCGGGGGACAGGGGTTCAATCAGCCCCAGCATTTT; clone_size: .; v_call: TRBV5-8; j_call: TRBJ1-5; d_call: TRBD1
cdr3_aa: CASSLAGTGGNQPQHF; cdr3_nt: TGTGCCAGCAGCTTGGCAGGGACAGGCGGCAATCAGCCCCAGCATTTT; clone_size: .; v_call: TRBV5-6; j_call: TRBJ1-5; d_call: TRBD1
cdr3_aa: CASKVQQGGYEQYF; cdr3_nt: TGTGCCAGCAAAGTTCAGCAAGGTGGCTACGAGCAGTACTTC; clone_size: .; v_call: TRBV5-4; j_call: TRBJ2-7; d_call: .